The text below deals with one T cell receptor (beta chain). The target antigen is unknown. At one of its ends the junction is not consistent with the germline gene, which may arise from a read error. This CDR3 is built from 13 residues. CDR1 is KGHSH, CDR2 LQKENI, per germline. This record comes from a study of blood T cells in healthy people across ages. Study-wide results and limits: Higher diversity and more naive CD4+ cells were features of long-lived donors, compared to aged donors.

Per-sample PBMC isolation yielded at least 6.5 million cells. Extraction yielded at least 5 micrograms of total RNA per sample. A second PCR of roughly 7 to 11 cycles used a sample-barcoded 5' primer and a J-beta primer mix. TCRdb analysed the 5' RACE reads with MiXCR anew, one entry per CDR3 protein. The sample yields some 1.4 million distinct CDR3 sequences, approximately 38% seen once. The source of this sequence is a woman between 18 and 29 years old in good health. This chain links TRBV18 with TRBJ1-5, with D maybe TRBD1 (5 bases). The material sequenced was blood. CDR3 sequence (DNA): TGTGCCAGCGCACCAGGGAACAATCAGCCCCAGCATTTT. Protein: CASAPGNNQPQHF.